A selection of T cell receptor beta chains follows, all from one sample in a study of T-cell memory formation after mild COVID-19. MiXCR, run by TCRdb on the 5' RACE reads, gives a single entry per CDR3 protein. The table shows roughly 50,000 distinct CDR3 sequences, with 9.5% occurring only once. Sequenced: PBMCs or a T cell subset sorted from them (not recorded which). The receptors were sampled from a man between 18 and 29 years old who had mild COVID-19 (a few samples of this study predate the infection). Cell type and time point are not known. The CDR3 runs from the conserved cysteine through the conserved F or W. D genes are given only for firm matches. Expanded clones are given a class, and other clones once, few, many or no size at all.

clone_size: few; d_call: TRBD2; v_call: TRBV7-9; j_call: TRBJ2-3; cdr3_length: 15; cdr3_nt: TGTGCCAGCAGCTCAAGGACTAGCGGCACAGATACGCAGTATTTT; cdr3_aa: CASSSRTSGTDTQYF
clone_size: few; d_call: TRBD2; v_call: TRBV6-2/TRBV6-3; j_call: TRBJ2-4; cdr3_length: 16; cdr3_nt: TGTGCCAGCAGTTACGGCGGGGGGCTAGCCAAAAACATTCAGTACTTC; cdr3_aa: CASSYGGGLAKNIQYF
clone_size: few; d_call: TRBD1; v_call: TRBV15; j_call: TRBJ2-1; cdr3_length: 13; cdr3_nt: TGTGCCACCAGCAGCCGGGACAGGGGTGAGCAGTTCTTC; cdr3_aa: CATSSRDRGEQFF
clone_size: medium-sized; d_call: .; v_call: TRBV12-3/TRBV12-4; j_call: TRBJ2-5; cdr3_length: 11; cdr3_nt: TGTGCCAGCAGTTTTGAAGAGACCCAGTACTTC; cdr3_aa: CASSFEETQYF
clone_size: .; d_call: .; v_call: TRBV28; j_call: TRBJ2-3; cdr3_length: 14; cdr3_nt: TGTGCCAGCAGAAACAGGTTCAGCACAGATACGCAGTATTTT; cdr3_aa: CASRNRFSTDTQYF
clone_size: .; d_call: TRBD2; v_call: TRBV7-2; j_call: TRBJ2-1; cdr3_length: 15; cdr3_nt: TGTGCCAGCAGCTTAGGGACTAGCGGGGACAATGAGCAGTTCTTC; cdr3_aa: CASSLGTSGDNEQFF
clone_size: .; d_call: .; v_call: TRBV5-5; j_call: TRBJ2-5; cdr3_length: 14; cdr3_nt: TGTGCCAGCACCACTCAATCAGGCGGAGAGACCCAGTACTTC; cdr3_aa: CASTTQSGGETQYF
clone_size: many; d_call: TRBD2; v_call: TRBV6-2/TRBV6-3; j_call: TRBJ2-1; cdr3_length: 14; cdr3_nt: TGTGCCAGCACTCACACCACTAGCGGCAATGAGCAGTTCTTC; cdr3_aa: CASTHTTSGNEQFF
clone_size: few; d_call: .; v_call: TRBV7-9; j_call: TRBJ1-1; cdr3_length: 12; cdr3_nt: TGTGCCAGCAGCTTATTACAGGAGGGGGCTTTCTTT; cdr3_aa: CASSLLQEGAFF
clone_size: .; d_call: .; v_call: TRBV20-1; j_call: TRBJ2-5; cdr3_length: 15; cdr3_nt: TGCAGTGCTAGAGTCTCGGGAACAGCTCAAGAGACCCAGTACTTC; cdr3_aa: CSARVSGTAQETQYF
clone_size: few; d_call: .; v_call: TRBV19; j_call: TRBJ1-5; cdr3_length: 13; cdr3_nt: TGTGCCAGTAGTATAAGTCTCGAGGGGCCCCAGCATTTT; cdr3_aa: CASSISLEGPQHF
clone_size: .; d_call: TRBD1; v_call: TRBV4-2; j_call: TRBJ2-2; cdr3_length: 14; cdr3_nt: TGTGCCAGCAGCTTGGCGACAGGGGCCGGGGAGCTGTTTTTT; cdr3_aa: CASSLATGAGELFF
clone_size: .; d_call: .; v_call: TRBV6-5; j_call: TRBJ1-5; cdr3_length: 15; cdr3_nt: TGTGCCAGCAGTTACACAGGGCCCAGTAATCAGCCCCAGCATTTT; cdr3_aa: CASSYTGPSNQPQHF
clone_size: few; d_call: .; v_call: TRBV6-5; j_call: TRBJ1-1; cdr3_length: 15; cdr3_nt: TGTGCCAGCAGTTACTCTTTGGACAGCAGCTTTGAAGCTTTCTTT; cdr3_aa: CASSYSLDSSFEAFF
clone_size: many; d_call: .; v_call: TRBV4-3; j_call: TRBJ2-2; cdr3_length: 14; cdr3_nt: TGCGCCAGCGGAACCCCAGTCGGGGGCGGGGAGCTGTTTTTT; cdr3_aa: CASGTPVGGGELFF
clone_size: many; d_call: TRBD1; v_call: TRBV7-3; j_call: TRBJ2-1; cdr3_length: 15; cdr3_nt: TGTGCCAGCAGCCCTGGGACAGGGACCCAGGGTGAGCAGTTCTTC; cdr3_aa: CASSPGTGTQGEQFF
clone_size: many; d_call: TRBD1; v_call: TRBV7-2; j_call: TRBJ2-7; cdr3_length: 13; cdr3_nt: TGTGCCAGCAGTACACAGGGGGCCTACGAGCAGTACTTC; cdr3_aa: CASSTQGAYEQYF
clone_size: few; d_call: TRBD1; v_call: TRBV20-1; j_call: TRBJ1-5; cdr3_length: 15; cdr3_nt: TGCAGTGCTGGCCCGGGACAGGGGGCGCGTCAGCCCCAGCATTTT; cdr3_aa: CSAGPGQGARQPQHF
clone_size: few; d_call: .; v_call: TRBV6-4; j_call: TRBJ1-1; cdr3_length: 14; cdr3_nt: TGTGCCAGCAGTGACCACAGCGGGAACACTGAAGCTTTCTTT; cdr3_aa: CASSDHSGNTEAFF
clone_size: many; d_call: .; v_call: TRBV6-5; j_call: TRBJ2-2; cdr3_length: 17; cdr3_nt: TGTGCCAGCAGTTACTCCCCCAGGGGTGCGGACACCGGGGAGCTGTTTTTT; cdr3_aa: CASSYSPRGADTGELFF
clone_size: few; d_call: TRBD1; v_call: TRBV15; j_call: TRBJ2-7; cdr3_length: 15; cdr3_nt: TGTGCCACCAGCTCGGGACAGGACCCCTCCTACGAGCAGTACTTC; cdr3_aa: CATSSGQDPSYEQYF
clone_size: few; d_call: TRBD1; v_call: TRBV2; j_call: TRBJ2-3; cdr3_length: 16; cdr3_nt: TGTGCCAGCAGTGAAAGAAGGACAGGCGGCGGAGGTACGCAGTATTTT; cdr3_aa: CASSERRTGGGGTQYF
clone_size: few; d_call: TRBD1; v_call: TRBV7-2; j_call: TRBJ1-2; cdr3_length: 14; cdr3_nt: TGTGCCAGCAGCCTGGGACAGGGGGTGTATGGCTACACCTTC; cdr3_aa: CASSLGQGVYGYTF
clone_size: .; d_call: .; v_call: TRBV3-1; j_call: TRBJ1-1; cdr3_length: 15; cdr3_nt: TGTGCCAGCAGCCAGTCAGGGCAAGGTGGCACTGAAGCTTTCTTT; cdr3_aa: CASSQSGQGGTEAFF
clone_size: .; d_call: TRBD2; v_call: TRBV20-1; j_call: TRBJ2-5; cdr3_length: 15; cdr3_nt: TGCAGTGCTAGGAGAGGAGGGACTAGTCAAGAGACCCAGTACTTC; cdr3_aa: CSARRGGTSQETQYF
clone_size: many; d_call: .; v_call: TRBV29-1; j_call: TRBJ2-1; cdr3_length: 14; cdr3_nt: TGCAGCTTCGGGGCGGCGGGGACGGGCAATGAGCAGTTCTTC; cdr3_aa: CSFGAAGTGNEQFF
clone_size: .; d_call: .; v_call: TRBV4-3; j_call: TRBJ2-6; cdr3_length: 16; cdr3_nt: TGCGCCAGCAGCCAAGTCTCTACCTCTGGGGCCAACGTCCTGACTTTC; cdr3_aa: CASSQVSTSGANVLTF
clone_size: .; d_call: TRBD1; v_call: TRBV19; j_call: TRBJ2-5; cdr3_length: 16; cdr3_nt: TGTGCCAGTAGTATCGACGGACAGGGGTTCGGGGAGACCCAGTACTTC; cdr3_aa: CASSIDGQGFGETQYF
clone_size: many; d_call: .; v_call: TRBV12-3/TRBV12-4; j_call: TRBJ2-2; cdr3_length: 14; cdr3_nt: TGTGCCAGCAGTTTTTCGTTGAACACCGGGGAGCTGTTTTTT; cdr3_aa: CASSFSLNTGELFF
clone_size: many; d_call: .; v_call: TRBV6-5; j_call: TRBJ2-5; cdr3_length: 13; cdr3_nt: TGTGCCAGCAGTGAGACTATCCAAGAGACCCAGTACTTC; cdr3_aa: CASSETIQETQYF
clone_size: few; d_call: .; v_call: TRBV4-3; j_call: TRBJ1-3; cdr3_length: 18; cdr3_nt: TGCGCCAGCAGCCAAGAGGTATTGATAGGGAACTCTGGAAACACCATATATTTT; cdr3_aa: CASSQEVLIGNSGNTIYF
clone_size: .; d_call: .; v_call: TRBV24-1; j_call: TRBJ2-2; cdr3_length: 16; cdr3_nt: TGTGCCACCAGTGACCAGGGGATAGACGACACCGGGGAGCTGTTTTTT; cdr3_aa: CATSDQGIDDTGELFF
clone_size: .; d_call: .; v_call: TRBV6-6; j_call: TRBJ1-1; cdr3_length: 14; cdr3_nt: TGTGCCAGCAGTAAACAGGCCTTGGGCACTGAAGCTTTCTTT; cdr3_aa: CASSKQALGTEAFF
clone_size: .; d_call: TRBD2; v_call: TRBV7-6; j_call: TRBJ2-1; cdr3_length: 15; cdr3_nt: TGTGCCAGCAGCTTGCCGGGACTAGTTTTTGATGAGCAGTTCTTC; cdr3_aa: CASSLPGLVFDEQFF
clone_size: .; d_call: .; v_call: TRBV20-1; j_call: TRBJ2-3; cdr3_length: 13; cdr3_nt: TGCAGTGCTAGAGAACAGGGTCCAGATACGCAGTATTTT; cdr3_aa: CSAREQGPDTQYF
clone_size: .; d_call: .; v_call: TRBV20-1; j_call: TRBJ2-5; cdr3_length: 14; cdr3_nt: TGCAGTGCTAGAGGGGGGGACACCAAAGAGACCCAGTACTTC; cdr3_aa: CSARGGDTKETQYF
clone_size: few; d_call: .; v_call: TRBV4-2; j_call: TRBJ2-7; cdr3_length: 14; cdr3_nt: TGTGCCAGCAGCCAAGCCGCTTCGGGGTACGAGCAGTACTTC; cdr3_aa: CASSQAASGYEQYF
clone_size: few; d_call: .; v_call: TRBV28; j_call: TRBJ2-3; cdr3_length: 12; cdr3_nt: TGTGCCAGCAGTTTCTCGGGGCAAACGCAGTATTTT; cdr3_aa: CASSFSGQTQYF
clone_size: .; d_call: .; v_call: TRBV18; j_call: TRBJ1-1; cdr3_length: 12; cdr3_nt: TGTGCCAGCTCACTTAGGGACCGTTCGGCTTTCTTT; cdr3_aa: CASSLRDRSAFF
clone_size: .; d_call: .; v_call: TRBV23-1; j_call: TRBJ2-1; cdr3_length: 14; cdr3_nt: TGCGCCAGCAGTCATTCAACAGAATACAATGAGCAGTTCTTC; cdr3_aa: CASSHSTEYNEQFF
clone_size: few; d_call: .; v_call: TRBV7-2; j_call: TRBJ1-5; cdr3_length: 15; cdr3_nt: TGTGCCAGCAGCTTAGGGGGCAGGGAGAGTCAGCCCCAGCATTTT; cdr3_aa: CASSLGGRESQPQHF
clone_size: few; d_call: TRBD2; v_call: TRBV7-2; j_call: TRBJ2-7; cdr3_length: 14; cdr3_nt: TGTGCCAGCAGTTCGGGGGGTAACTCCTACGAGCAGTACTTC; cdr3_aa: CASSSGGNSYEQYF